This T cell receptor (beta chain) was recovered during a study of CD8 T cells in Susac syndrome. Whole-study results and caveats: It was acknowledged in the study that its TCR sequencing and HLA analysis involved a relatively small number of individuals.

About this clonotype itself: Its antigen is not known.

The CDR3 loop spans 12 amino acids. Deletions cut 4 bases from V and 11 bases from J, with 9 bases between. cDNA came from roughly 0.5 to 1 ug RNA primed by random hexamers. TCRdb called the immunoSEQ multiplex PCR reads again in MiXCR, with one record for every CDR3 protein. The sample records tens of thousands of distinct CDR3 sequences, approximately 93% being singletons. Sequencing was carried out using CD8+ T cells from PBMCs. The TCR comes from a human donor with multiple sclerosis. The V gene is TRBV12-3 or TRBV12-4, the J gene TRBJ1-6, with a possible D match to TRBD1 (6 bases). CDR3 coding DNA: TGTGCCAGCAGTTACGGGGGCACACCCCTCCACTTT. Encoded protein: CASSYGGTPLHF.